This TCR beta chain derives from a study of T cell responses to AZD1222 COVID-19 vaccine. Only in-frame clones appear in the TCRdb table, and some are missing; sequencing was by immunoSEQ multiplex PCR. The sample records some 120,000 clones, about 90% being singletons. The V end was cut by 3 bases, the J end by 11 bases, with 7 bases between. CDR1 is WNHNN, CDR2 SYGVQD, per germline (reference sequence). CDR3 length: 11 amino acids. This receptor was obtained from an adult in good health. This rearrangement joins TRBV10-1 to TRBJ2-2; no clear D gene. The sample here was peripheral blood, taken on day 0 of AZD1222 vaccination. The CDR3 region is CASSEKDELFF. The CDR3 DNA reads TGCGCCAGCAGTGAAAAGGATGAGCTGTTTTTT.